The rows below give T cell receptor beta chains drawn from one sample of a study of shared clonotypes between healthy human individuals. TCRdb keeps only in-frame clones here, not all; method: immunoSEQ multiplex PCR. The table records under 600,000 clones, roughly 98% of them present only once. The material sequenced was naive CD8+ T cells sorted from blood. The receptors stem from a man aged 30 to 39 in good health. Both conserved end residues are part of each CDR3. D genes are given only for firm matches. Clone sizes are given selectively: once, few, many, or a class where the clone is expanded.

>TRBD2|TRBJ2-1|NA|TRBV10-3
TGTGCCATCAGTGACGGGGGGAGCCCGACCAATGAGCAGTTCTTC
CAISDGGSPTNEQFF
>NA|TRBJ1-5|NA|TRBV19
TGTGCCAGTAGTATTTACGCAGGGACCAATCAGCCCCAGCATTTT
CASSIYAGTNQPQHF
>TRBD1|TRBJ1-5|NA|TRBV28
TGTGCCAGCAGGCCCCGGGACAGGCATCGGCAGCCCCAGCATTTT
CASRPRDRHRQPQHF
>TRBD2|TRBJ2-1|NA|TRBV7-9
TGTGCCAGCAGCCCGACTAGCGGGAGGACCGATGAGCAGTTCTTC
CASSPTSGRTDEQFF
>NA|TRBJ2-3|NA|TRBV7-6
TGTGCCACCTGCCTAAGGCCCACAGATACGCAGTATTTT
CATCLRPTDTQYF
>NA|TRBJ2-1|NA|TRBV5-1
TGCGCCAGCAGCTTGGCTGGTAGCGTACTGAGCTCCTACAATGAGCAGTTCTTC
CASSLAGSVLSSYNEQFF
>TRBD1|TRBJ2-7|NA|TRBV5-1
TGCGCCAGCAGCTTGGTTGGGACAGGGACAAGCTCCTACGAGCAGTACTTC
CASSLVGTGTSSYEQYF
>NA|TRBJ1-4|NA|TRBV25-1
TGTGCCAGCAGTGAATCTACACGGACAGCAATCACTGAAAAACTGTTTTTT
CASSESTRTAITEKLFF
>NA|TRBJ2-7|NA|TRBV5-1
TGCGCCAGCAGCACCGGCTACGAGCAGTACTTC
CASSTGYEQYF
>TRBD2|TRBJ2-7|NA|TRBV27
TGTGCCAGCAGAGCGGGACTAGTGGGGTCCTACGAGCAGTACTTC
CASRAGLVGSYEQYF
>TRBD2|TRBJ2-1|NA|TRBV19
TGTGCCATTTCGACTAGCGGAAGCTCCTACAATGAGCAGTTCTTC
CAISTSGSSYNEQFF
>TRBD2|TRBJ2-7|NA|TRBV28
TGTGCCAGCAGTCTACCAAGGACTAGCGGGGACGAGCAGTACTTC
CASSLPRTSGDEQYF
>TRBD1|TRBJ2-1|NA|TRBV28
TGTGCCAGCAGCTGGGGACAGGGGGATGAGCAGTTCTTC
CASSWGQGDEQFF
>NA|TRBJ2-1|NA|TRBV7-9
TGTGCCAGCAGCCAATTAGCTAGCAATGAGCAGTTCTTC
CASSQLASNEQFF
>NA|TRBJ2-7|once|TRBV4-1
TGCGCCAGCAGCCAAGTGGGGGATGGCTACGAGCAGTACTTC
CASSQVGDGYEQYF
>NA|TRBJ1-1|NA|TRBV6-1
TGTGCCAGCAGGGTGGGAGGGTTGGGGACTGAAGCTTTCTTT
CASRVGGLGTEAFF
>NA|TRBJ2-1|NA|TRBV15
TGTGCCACCAGCAGATGGGCGGGATCCTTCAATGAGCAGTTCTTC
CATSRWAGSFNEQFF
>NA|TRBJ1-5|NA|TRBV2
TGTGCCAGCAGTTTATCGAGAAGGGATCAGCCCCAGCATTTT
CASSLSRRDQPQHF
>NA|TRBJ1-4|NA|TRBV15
TGTGCCACCAGCAGAGACAGCAAGGGTGATGAACTGTTTTTT
CATSRDSKGDELFF
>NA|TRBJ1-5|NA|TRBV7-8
TGTGCCAGCAGCGCTGACGCCACGGGGGATAGCAATCAGCCCCAGCATTTT
CASSADATGDSNQPQHF
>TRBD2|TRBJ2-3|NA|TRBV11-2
TGTGCCAGCAGCTTAGTAGCCAGGGAGGGTACAGATACGCAGTATTTT
CASSLVAREGTDTQYF
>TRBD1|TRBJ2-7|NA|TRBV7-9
TGTGCCAGCAGCTTTAACCCCGGGACAGGGCACTACGAGCAGTACTTC
CASSFNPGTGHYEQYF
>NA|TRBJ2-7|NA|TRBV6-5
TGTGCCAGCAGTTACTCCGGAAGGAGCTCCTACGAGCAGTACTTC
CASSYSGRSSYEQYF
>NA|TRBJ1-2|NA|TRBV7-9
TGTGCCAGCAGCTTAGAGGTCATCCTCTGGGGCTACACCTTC
CASSLEVILWGYTF
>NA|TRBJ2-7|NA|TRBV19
TGTGCCAGTAGTGCCGGATCATCCTACGAGCAGTACTTC
CASSAGSSYEQYF
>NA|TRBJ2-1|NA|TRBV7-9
TGTGCCAGCAGCTCTATCGCGGGGACAAGAGATGAGCAGTTCTTC
CASSSIAGTRDEQFF
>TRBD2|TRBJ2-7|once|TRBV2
TGTGCCAGCAGTGATTCGGCGGGAGGGTCCTACGAGCAGTACTTC
CASSDSAGGSYEQYF
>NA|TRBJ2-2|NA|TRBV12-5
TGTGCTAGTGGTTTGGTACCCGGGGAGCTGTTTTTT
CASGLVPGELFF